The 9 T cell receptor beta chains below come from one sample, sequenced in a study of shared clonotypes between healthy human individuals. Naive CD8 cells comprised CD45RO-negative, CCR7-positively selected cells, excluding terminally differentiated effector memory CD45RA+ cells. TCRdb keeps only in-frame clones here, not all; method: immunoSEQ multiplex PCR. The profile shows about 2.1 million clones, about 94% of them singletons. Sequenced material: naive CD8+ T cells from PBMCs. Receptor source: a man between 18 and 29 years old in good health. Some clones in this sample may be carry-over from other donors' samples.

A remark on this clone: The sample holds other DNA sequences that translate to the same CDR3. J is TRBJ2-7 and V is TRBV27, with no clear D. V gave up 3 bases and J gave up 1 base, with 7 bases separating them. Germline lookup yields CDR1 MNHEY and CDR2 SMNVEV (reference sequence). This CDR3 region has 13 residues. CDR3 coding DNA: TGTGCCAGCAGTTTGGCAGATTCCTACGAGCAGTACTTC. Its protein is CASSLADSYEQYF.

Details on this clone: Within the sample, other DNA sequences also encode this same CDR3. V and J are TRBV28 and TRBJ2-7; no clear D. The CDR3 contains 13 residues. CDR1 MDHEN and CDR2 SYDVKM come from the germline V gene. Deletions cut 2 bases from V and 2 bases from J, with 7 bases between. This CDR3 reads CASSLRLTYEQYF. For the CDR3, the DNA is TGTGCCAGCAGTTTAAGGTTGACCTACGAGCAGTACTTC.

CDR3: CASSLEGGVLYEQYF. For the CDR3, the DNA is TGTGCCAGCAGTTTGGAAGGGGGGGTATTATACGAGCAGTACTTC. The chain has TRBV28 and TRBJ2-7; D is possibly TRBD2 (7 bases). Germline assignment: CDR1 MDHEN and CDR2 SYDVKM. V lost 3 bases, J lost 4 bases, and 16 bases lay in between. The CDR3 sequence is 15 residues long.

The chain employs TRBV30 and TRBJ1-2; D is perhaps TRBD1 (5 bases). Germline V gives CDR1 GTSNPN, CDR2 SVGIG (reference sequence). V dropped 3 bases and J dropped 7 bases, with 15 bases sitting between them. The CDR3 is made up of 13 amino acids. The CDR3 protein is CAWRGAGSLGYTF. CDR3 DNA: TGTGCCTGGAGGGGAGCAGGGTCCCTTGGCTACACCTTC.

The CDR3 is CASSSGGRGYEQYF. Written as DNA, the CDR3 is TGTGCCAGCAGCTCGGGTGGTCGGGGGTACGAGCAGTACTTC. The chain is built from TRBV7-3 and TRBJ2-7; possible D gene TRBD2, 6 bases. Per the germline V gene, CDR1 is SGHTA and CDR2 is FQGTGA. The CDR3 is 14 residues long. V lost 4 bases to trimming and J lost 4 bases, with 14 bases between them.

This rearrangement joins TRBV9 to TRBJ2-2, with TRBD2 matching over 7 bases. Germline trimming cut 4 bases from V and 5 bases from J; bases unmatched to any gene: 8. Germline assignment: CDR1 SGDLS and CDR2 YYNGEE. The CDR3 sequence is 15 residues long. In DNA form, the CDR3 reads TGTGCCAGCAGCCAGAGCGGGACTAATACCGGGGAGCTGTTTTTT. This encodes CASSQSGTNTGELFF.

J is TRBJ2-3 and V is TRBV7-9; D may be TRBD2 (5 bases). V lost 5 bases and J lost 0, with 12 bases in between. This CDR3 is 15 amino acids long. CDR1 SEHNR and CDR2 FQNEAQ come from the germline V gene (reference sequence). The CDR3 protein is CASSPRRASTDTQYF. The CDR3 DNA reads TGTGCCAGCAGCCCCAGGCGGGCGAGCACAGATACGCAGTATTTT.

The rearrangement joins TRBV7-8 to TRBJ2-7, with 8 bases matching TRBD2. The germline V gene has CDR1 SGHVS and CDR2 FQNEAQ. V lost 5 bases, J lost 3 bases, and 9 bases stayed unmatched. The CDR3 covers 15 residues. CDR3 coding DNA: TGTGCCAGCAGCCTGATAGCGGGATCGGGCTACGAGCAGTACTTC. It encodes CASSLIAGSGYEQYF.

The V call is TRBV4-1, the J call TRBJ2-7, with D possibly matching TRBD2 (5 bases). V lost 0 bases to trimming and J lost 5 bases, with 14 bases between them. This CDR3 region has 15 residues. CDR1 is MGHRA and CDR2 is YSYEKL in the germline V gene. This CDR3 reads CASSQESFGSDEQYF. CDR3 DNA sequence: TGCGCCAGCAGCCAAGAATCGTTTGGGAGTGACGAGCAGTACTTC.